The TCR beta chain under discussion was sequenced for a study of T cell responses to AZD1222 COVID-19 vaccine. Study as a whole: Researchers grouped second doses given at about 4 or about 12 weeks into one pool.

Concerning this clone itself: Its antigen remains unidentified.

Whole-study results and caveats: Only five or six people who got AZD1222 tested seropositive at baseline. Unmutated variant regions are reportedly the target of nearly half of TCRs that are spike-specific.

The data were produced by immunoSEQ multiplex PCR, yet TCRdb's version contains in-frame clones alone and is incomplete. This sample carries around 76,000 clones, around 84% of them seen once, and the ten largest clones take 13%. The receptor was isolated from an adult in good health. Sample: peripheral blood, taken on day 0 of AZD1222 vaccination.

CDR3 residues: CASRRDSGNQPQHF. The CDR3 nucleotides read TGTGCCAGTAGGCGGGACAGCGGCAATCAGCCCCAGCATTTT. The V call is TRBV19, the J call TRBJ1-5; TRBD1 aligns across 7 bases. Germline trimming cut 6 bases from V and 2 bases from J; bases unmatched to any gene: 4. Germline V lookup: CDR1 LNHDA, CDR2 SQIVND (reference sequence). The CDR3 is made up of 14 amino acids.